This T cell receptor (beta chain) came from a study of PD-L1 blockade in urothelial cancer. At the level of the study: The authors examined blood 3 weeks (second dose) and 6 weeks after treatment start. Median T cell yield per blood sample was about 140,000 cells.

CDR1 is SGHRS, CDR2 YFSETQ, per germline. V was shortened by 3 bases and J by 2 bases, with 20 bases between the two germline ends. The CDR3 covers 17 residues. The study collected 1 to 8 samples per patient, pretreatment and on-treatment. Using immunoSEQ multiplex PCR, the repertoire was profiled, and TCRdb retains in-frame clones only, with some absent. The sample shows more than 45,000 clones, around 88% of them seen only once. This sequence was found in a man aged 55 to 70 with urothelial cancer. The chain combines TRBV5-1 with TRBJ1-2; D is uncertain. This specimen was PBMCs, taken around atezolizumab (anti-PD-L1) treatment. The CDR3 protein is CASSYAPESGGNYGYTF. CDR3 bases: TGCGCCAGCAGCTATGCGCCGGAAAGCGGCGGAAACTATGGCTACACCTTC. Supplemented by reference TRBV5-1 and TRBJ1-2, the full variable domain reads KAGVTQTPRYLIKTRGQQVTLSCSPISGHRSVSWYQQTPGQGLQFLFEYFSETQRNKGNFPGRFSGRQFSNSRSEMNVSTLELGDSALYLCASSYAPESGGNYGYTFGSGTRLTVV.